This TCR beta chain was profiled in a study of blood T cell repertoires in COVID-19. Study overall: Sources were T cells, B-cell-depleted T cells, or PBMCs; the material itself was cDNA or gDNA.

CDR1 and CDR2 (germline): SGHVS, FQNEAQ. Trimming took 1 base from V and 3 from J; bases not matched to a gene: 4. The CDR3 loop spans 15 amino acids. Authors' methods: For nucleated cells, counts were estimated from reference gene primer amplification. Sequenced by immunoSEQ multiplex PCR; TCRdb stores in-frame clones only, minus some. For V, J and clone size, that table is used; D and trimming come from the DNA. Of about 44,000 clones in the sample, roughly 88% were seen once. This TCR was recovered from a woman aged 40-49 years with acute or convalescent COVID-19. The gene calls are TRBV7-8 and TRBJ2-5, with 8 nucleotides matching TRBD1. Sequencing input: peripheral blood. Here the CDR3 DNA reads TGTGCCAGCAGCTTAGTTGGGGACAGGAAAGAGACCCAGTACTTC. Translation: CASSLVGDRKETQYF.